This T cell receptor beta chain was observed in a study of Ad26.COV2.S vaccination and SARS-CoV-2 variants. For the study at large: The donor participated in the COV1001 trial, in its Ad26.COV2.S arm. Intramuscular Ad26.COV2.S doses were given once or twice, 56 days apart. Study outcomes and limitations: Responses of spike-specific T cells (both CD8+ and CD4+) reportedly showed substantial breadth after vaccination.

Here immunoSEQ multiplex PCR was the method, and the copy in TCRdb shows in-frame clones only, minus some. This table holds about 350,000 clones, roughly 84% found once. As to treatment: around 19 received Ad26.COV2.S at low or high dose, single or two shots; roughly five received placebo; per-sample allocation not given. Repertoires come from day 63 after the first vaccine or placebo injection. Boston provided a donor who was an adult aged 18-55 years. Of note for this clone: Its cognate antigen is unknown.

Germline V gene lookup returns CDR1 MDHEN and CDR2 SYDVKM. Trimming took off 2 bases at V and 1 base at J, with 5 bases between the two ends. The CDR3 length is 13 residues. The J gene is TRBJ1-1, the V gene TRBV28, with D uncertain. Source: peripheral blood, taken in a trial of Ad26.COV2.S vaccine versus placebo. The source of this sequence is a person aged 18-60 years who received the Ad26.COV2.S COVID-19 vaccine or a placebo. As DNA, the CDR3 is TGTGCCAGCAGTTTAGCAAAGAACACTGAAGCTTTCTTT. Its translation is CASSLAKNTEAFF.